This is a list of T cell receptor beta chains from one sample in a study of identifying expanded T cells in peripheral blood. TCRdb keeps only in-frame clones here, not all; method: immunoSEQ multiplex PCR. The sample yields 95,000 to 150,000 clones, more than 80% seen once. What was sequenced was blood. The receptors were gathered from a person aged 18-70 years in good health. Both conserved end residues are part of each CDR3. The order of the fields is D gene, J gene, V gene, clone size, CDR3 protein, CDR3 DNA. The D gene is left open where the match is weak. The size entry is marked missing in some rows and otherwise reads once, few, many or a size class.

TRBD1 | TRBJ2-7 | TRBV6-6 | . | CASRPREGTGTYEQYF | TGTGCCAGCAGGCCCCGTGAAGGGACAGGGACGTACGAGCAGTACTTC
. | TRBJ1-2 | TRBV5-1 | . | CASSRIYREYGYTF | TGCGCCAGCAGCCGAATCTACAGGGAATATGGCTACACCTTC
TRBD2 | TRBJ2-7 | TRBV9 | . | CASSVGGGRYEQYF | TGTGCCAGCAGCGTAGGCGGGGGGCGGTACGAGCAGTACTTC
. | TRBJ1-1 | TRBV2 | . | CASRQTGLGFTEAFF | TGTGCCAGCAGGCAAACAGGGTTGGGTTTTACTGAAGCTTTCTTT
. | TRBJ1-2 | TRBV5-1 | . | CASSLGLGDYGYTF | TGCGCCAGCAGCTTGGGATTAGGGGACTATGGCTACACCTTC
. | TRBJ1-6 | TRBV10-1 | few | CASSGDVALHF | TGCGCCAGCAGTGGTGATGTGGCCCTCCACTTT
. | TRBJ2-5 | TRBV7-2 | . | CASSLGLAGGTQYF | TGTGCCAGCAGCCTGGGACTCGCGGGTGGGACCCAGTACTTC
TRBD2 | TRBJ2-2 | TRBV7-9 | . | CASSTSGTRSENTGELFF | TGTGCCAGCAGCACATCGGGGACTAGAAGCGAGAACACCGGGGAGCTGTTTTTT
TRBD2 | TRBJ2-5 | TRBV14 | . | CASSQEGRLAGSQETQYF | TGTGCCAGCAGCCAAGAAGGTCGTCTAGCGGGGAGTCAAGAGACCCAGTACTTC
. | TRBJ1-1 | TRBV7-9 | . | CASSLEFLGNTEAFF | TGTGCCAGCAGCTTAGAGTTCCTCGGGAACACTGAAGCTTTCTTT
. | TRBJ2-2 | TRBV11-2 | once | CASSTGTWTGSRATGELFF | TGTGCCAGCAGCACGGGAACCTGGACGGGGAGCAGGGCCACCGGGGAGCTGTTTTTT
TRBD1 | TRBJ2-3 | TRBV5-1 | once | CASSLGDRGTDTQYF | TGCGCCAGCAGCTTAGGGGACAGGGGGACAGATACGCAGTATTTT
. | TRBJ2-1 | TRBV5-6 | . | CASSLWDLEQFF | TGTGCCAGCAGCTTGTGGGATCTAGAGCAGTTCTTC
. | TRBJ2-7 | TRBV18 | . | CASSPGDGTYEQYF | TGTGCCAGCTCCCCGGGGGATGGGACCTACGAGCAGTACTTC
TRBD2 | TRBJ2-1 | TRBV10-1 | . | CASSEGLAGGYNEQFF | TGCGCCAGCAGTGAGGGTCTAGCGGGGGGGTACAATGAGCAGTTCTTC
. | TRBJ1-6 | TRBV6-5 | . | CASSYSIRSPLHF | TGTGCCAGCAGTTACTCGATTAGGTCACCCCTCCACTTT
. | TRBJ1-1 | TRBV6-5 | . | CASSYSGADTEAFF | TGTGCCAGCAGTTACTCGGGCGCTGACACTGAAGCTTTCTTT
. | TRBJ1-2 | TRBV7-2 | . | CASSLGRNERASYGYTF | TGTGCCAGCAGCCTAGGGAGAAACGAAAGGGCGAGCTATGGCTACACCTTC
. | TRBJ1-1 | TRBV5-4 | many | CASSLGSYVNGAFF | TGTGCCAGCAGTTTGGGAAGTTACGTTAACGGAGCTTTCTTT
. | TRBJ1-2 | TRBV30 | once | CAWSDTVYQALYGYTF | TGTGCCTGGAGTGATACCGTTTATCAAGCTCTCTATGGCTACACCTTC
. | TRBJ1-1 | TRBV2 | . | CASDDSLNTEAFF | TGTGCCAGCGACGACAGTTTGAACACTGAAGCTTTCTTT
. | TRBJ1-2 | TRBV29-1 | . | CSVEGSETTALYGYTF | TGCAGCGTTGAAGGCTCCGAGACGACAGCTCTCTATGGCTACACCTTC
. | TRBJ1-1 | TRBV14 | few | CASSRSGTEAFF | TGTGCCAGCAGCCGGTCGGGCACCGAAGCTTTCTTT
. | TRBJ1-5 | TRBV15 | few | CATTADYSNQPQHF | TGTGCCACCACGGCTGATTATAGCAATCAGCCCCAGCATTTT
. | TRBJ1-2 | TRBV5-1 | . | CASSLDFQGIYGYTF | TGCGCCAGCAGCTTGGATTTTCAGGGGATCTATGGCTACACCTTC
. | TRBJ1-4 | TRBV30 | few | CAWSVLDPEKLFF | TGTGCCTGGAGTGTACTGGATCCCGAAAAACTGTTTTTT
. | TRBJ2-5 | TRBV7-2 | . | CASRYQGIETQYF | TGTGCCAGCAGATACCAGGGCATCGAGACCCAGTACTTC
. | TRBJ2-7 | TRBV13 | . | CASSLETRDQTYEQYF | TGTGCCAGCAGCTTAGAAACCAGGGATCAAACCTACGAGCAGTACTTC
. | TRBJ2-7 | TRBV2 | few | CASSPGKGSYEQYF | TGTGCCAGCAGCCCGGGCAAAGGGTCCTACGAGCAGTACTTC
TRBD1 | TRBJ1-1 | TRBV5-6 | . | CASSYLGQGDTEAFF | TGTGCCAGCAGCTACTTGGGACAGGGGGACACTGAAGCTTTCTTT
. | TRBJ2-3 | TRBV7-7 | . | CASSPAGTSTDTQYF | TGTGCCAGCAGCCCCGCCGGGACTTCCACAGATACGCAGTATTTT
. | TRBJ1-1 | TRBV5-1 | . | CASSLLTGDTEAFF | TGCGCCAGCAGCTTGTTAACGGGAGACACTGAAGCTTTCTTT
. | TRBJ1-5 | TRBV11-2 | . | CASSFGGSNQPQHF | TGTGCCAGCAGCTTCGGCGGTAGCAATCAGCCCCAGCATTTT
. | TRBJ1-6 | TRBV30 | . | CAWSGSWNSPLHF | TGTGCCTGGAGTGGGAGTTGGAATTCACCCCTCCACTTT
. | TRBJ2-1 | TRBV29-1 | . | CSVEVGRGWEQFF | TGCAGCGTTGAAGTTGGTAGAGGGTGGGAGCAGTTCTTC
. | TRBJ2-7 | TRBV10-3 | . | CAISEPHNSYEQYF | TGTGCCATCAGTGAGCCCCACAATTCCTACGAGCAGTACTTC
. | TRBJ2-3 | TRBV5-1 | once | CASSLKTGTSTDTQYF | TGCGCCAGCAGCTTGAAAACTGGGACTAGCACAGATACGCAGTATTTT
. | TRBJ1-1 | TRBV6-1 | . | CASSKNTEAFF | TGTGCCAGCAGTAAGAACACTGAAGCTTTCTTT
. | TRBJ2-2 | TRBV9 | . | CASSVSWANTGELFF | TGTGCCAGCAGCGTAAGCTGGGCGAACACCGGGGAGCTGTTTTTT
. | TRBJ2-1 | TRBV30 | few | CAWGHRNNEQFF | TGTGCCTGGGGACACAGGAACAATGAGCAGTTCTTC
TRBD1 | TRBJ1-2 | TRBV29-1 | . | CSVMTGANYGYTF | TGCAGCGTGATGACAGGGGCTAACTATGGCTACACCTTC
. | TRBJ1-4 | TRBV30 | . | CAWSAGKVAPNEKLFF | TGTGCCTGGAGTGCGGGGAAGGTCGCCCCTAATGAAAAACTGTTTTTT
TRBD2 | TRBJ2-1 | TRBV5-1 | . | CASSLVAGGPYNEQFF | TGCGCCAGCAGCTTGGTGGCGGGGGGACCCTACAATGAGCAGTTCTTC
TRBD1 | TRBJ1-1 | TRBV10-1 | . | CASSDAGTGGTEAFF | TGCGCCAGCAGTGACGCCGGGACAGGGGGCACTGAAGCTTTCTTT
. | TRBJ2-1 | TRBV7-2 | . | CASSSGQSVYNEQFF | TGTGCCAGCAGCTCAGGACAGTCGGTTTACAATGAGCAGTTCTTC
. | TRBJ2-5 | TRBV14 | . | CASSHTGETQYF | TGTGCCAGCAGCCACACAGGGGAGACCCAGTACTTC